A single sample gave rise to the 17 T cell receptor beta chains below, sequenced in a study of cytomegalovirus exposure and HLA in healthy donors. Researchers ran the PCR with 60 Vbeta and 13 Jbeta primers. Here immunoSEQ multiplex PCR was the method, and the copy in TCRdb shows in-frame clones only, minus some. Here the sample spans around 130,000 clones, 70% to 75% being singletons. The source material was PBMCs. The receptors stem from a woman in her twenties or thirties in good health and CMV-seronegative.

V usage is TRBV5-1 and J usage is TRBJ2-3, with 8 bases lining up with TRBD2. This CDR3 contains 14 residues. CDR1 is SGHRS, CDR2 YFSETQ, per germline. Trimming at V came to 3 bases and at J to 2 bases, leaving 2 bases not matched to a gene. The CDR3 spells CASSYSGDTDTQYF. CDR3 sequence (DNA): TGCGCCAGCAGCTATAGCGGGGACACAGATACGCAGTATTTT. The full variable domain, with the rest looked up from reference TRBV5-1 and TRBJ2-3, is KAGVTQTPRYLIKTRGQQVTLSCSPISGHRSVSWYQQTPGQGLQFLFEYFSETQRNKGNFPGRFSGRQFSNSRSEMNVSTLELGDSALYLCASSYSGDTDTQYFGPGTRLTVL.

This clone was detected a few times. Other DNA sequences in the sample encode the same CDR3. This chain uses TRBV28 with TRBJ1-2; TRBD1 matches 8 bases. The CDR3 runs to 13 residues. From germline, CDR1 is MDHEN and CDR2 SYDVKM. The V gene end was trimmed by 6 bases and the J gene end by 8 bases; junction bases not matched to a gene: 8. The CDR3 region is CASRGDRGEGYTF. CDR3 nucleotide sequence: TGTGCCAGCAGAGGAGACAGGGGAGAAGGCTACACCTTC.

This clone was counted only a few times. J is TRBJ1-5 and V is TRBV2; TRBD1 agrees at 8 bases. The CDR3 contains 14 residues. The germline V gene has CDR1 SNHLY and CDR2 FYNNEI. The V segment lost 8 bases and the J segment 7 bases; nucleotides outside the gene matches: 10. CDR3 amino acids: CASGRTGTGQPQHF. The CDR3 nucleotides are TGTGCCAGCGGCCGGACAGGGACGGGGCAGCCCCAGCATTTT.

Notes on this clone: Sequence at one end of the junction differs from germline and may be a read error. The CDR3 protein is CSSSFQGGPLHF. CDR3 DNA sequence: TGTTCCAGCAGCTTTCAGGGTGGACCCCTCCACTTT. The rearrangement uses TRBV7-3 and TRBJ1-6; possible D gene TRBD1, 5 bases. This CDR3 has 12 amino acids. Germline V gene lookup returns CDR1 SGHTA and CDR2 FQGTGA.

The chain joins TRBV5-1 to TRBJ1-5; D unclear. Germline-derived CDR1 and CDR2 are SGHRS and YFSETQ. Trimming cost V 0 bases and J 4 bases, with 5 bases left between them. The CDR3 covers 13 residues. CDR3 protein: CASSLAGNQPQHF. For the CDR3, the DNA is TGCGCCAGCAGCTTGGCGGGAAATCAGCCCCAGCATTTT.

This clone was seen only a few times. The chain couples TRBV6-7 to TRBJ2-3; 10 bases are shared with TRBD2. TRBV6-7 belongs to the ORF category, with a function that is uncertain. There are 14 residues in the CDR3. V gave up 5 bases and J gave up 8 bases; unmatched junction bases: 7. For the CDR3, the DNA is TGTGCCAGCAGTCGCGGACTAGCGGTCCCTACGCAGTATTTT. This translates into CASSRGLAVPTQYF.

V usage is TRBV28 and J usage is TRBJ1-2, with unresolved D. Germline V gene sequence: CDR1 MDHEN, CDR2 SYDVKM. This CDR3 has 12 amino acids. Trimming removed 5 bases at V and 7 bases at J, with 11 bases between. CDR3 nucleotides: TGTGCCAGCAGTCTCGGGAAAGGTGGCTACACCTTC. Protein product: CASSLGKGGYTF.

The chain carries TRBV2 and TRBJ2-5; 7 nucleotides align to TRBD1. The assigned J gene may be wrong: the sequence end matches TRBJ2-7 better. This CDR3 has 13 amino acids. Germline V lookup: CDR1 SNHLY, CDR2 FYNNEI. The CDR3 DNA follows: TGTGCCTCAAACCAGGGGGTAGGGTACGAGCAGTACTTC. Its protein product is CASNQGVGYEQYF.

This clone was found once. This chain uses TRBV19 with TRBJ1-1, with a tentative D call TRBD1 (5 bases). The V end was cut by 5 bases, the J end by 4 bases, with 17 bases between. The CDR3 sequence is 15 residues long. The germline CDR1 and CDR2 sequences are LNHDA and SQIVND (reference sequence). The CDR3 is CASSWGGGGGTEAFF. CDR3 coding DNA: TGTGCCAGTAGTTGGGGCGGGGGGGGAGGCACTGAAGCTTTCTTT.

Here the CDR3 reads CASRLQNTGELFF. The CDR3 DNA follows: TGTGCCAGCAGACTACAGAACACCGGGGAGCTGTTTTTT. The chain carries TRBV6-5 and TRBJ2-2; no clear D. The CDR3 is 13 amino acids. Germline V gives CDR1 MNHEY, CDR2 SVGAGI. V lost 6 bases, J lost 1 base, and 6 bases lay in between.

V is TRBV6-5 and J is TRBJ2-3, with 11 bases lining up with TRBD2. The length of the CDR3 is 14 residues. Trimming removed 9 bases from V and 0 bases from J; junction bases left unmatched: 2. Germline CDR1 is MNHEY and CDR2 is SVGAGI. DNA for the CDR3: TGTGCCAGTGGACTAGCGGGTAGCACAGATACGCAGTATTTT. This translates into CASGLAGSTDTQYF.

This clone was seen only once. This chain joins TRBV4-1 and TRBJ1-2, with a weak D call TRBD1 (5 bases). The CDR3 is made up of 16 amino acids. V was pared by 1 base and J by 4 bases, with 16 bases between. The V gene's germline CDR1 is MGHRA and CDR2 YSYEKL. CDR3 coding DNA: TGCGCCAGCAGCCAAGGGTCCCCTCCTACAGGCTATGGCTACACCTTC. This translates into CASSQGSPPTGYGYTF.

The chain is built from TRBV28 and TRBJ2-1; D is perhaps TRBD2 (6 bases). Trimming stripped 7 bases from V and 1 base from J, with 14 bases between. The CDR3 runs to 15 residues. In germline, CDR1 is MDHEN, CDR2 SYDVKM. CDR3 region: CASTWGGPSYNEQFF. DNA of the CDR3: TGTGCCAGCACCTGGGGAGGACCGTCCTACAATGAGCAGTTCTTC.

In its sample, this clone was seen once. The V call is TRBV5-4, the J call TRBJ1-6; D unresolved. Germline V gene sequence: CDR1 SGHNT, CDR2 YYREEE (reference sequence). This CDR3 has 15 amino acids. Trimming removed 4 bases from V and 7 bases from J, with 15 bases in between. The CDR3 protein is CASSQVGGWNSPLHF. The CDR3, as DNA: TGTGCCAGCAGCCAAGTAGGAGGTTGGAATTCACCCCTCCACTTT.

The CDR3 nucleotides read TGTGCCAGCAGCGTCGAGGGATTTCAAGAGACCCAGTACTTC. Translating gives CASSVEGFQETQYF. V is TRBV9 and J is TRBJ2-5, with D perhaps TRBD2 (5 bases). The V gene lost 2 bases and the J gene lost 2 bases, with 10 bases spanning the gap. The CDR3 extends over 14 amino acids. Germline assignment: CDR1 SGDLS and CDR2 YYNGEE. Full variable domain (rest looked up from reference TRBV9 and TRBJ2-5): DSGVTQTPKHLITATGQRVTLRCSPRSGDLSVYWYQQSLDQGLQFLIQYYNGEERAKGNILERFSAQQFPDLHSELNLSSLELGDSALYFCASSVEGFQETQYFGPGTRLLVL.

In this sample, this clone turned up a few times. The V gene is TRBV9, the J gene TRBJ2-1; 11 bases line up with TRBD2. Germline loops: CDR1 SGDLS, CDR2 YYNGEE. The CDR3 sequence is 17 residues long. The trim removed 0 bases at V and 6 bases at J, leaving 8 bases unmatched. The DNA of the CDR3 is TGTGCCAGCAGCGTAGAAGTCAGGCTAGCGGGAGGCAATGAGCAGTTCTTC. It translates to CASSVEVRLAGGNEQFF.

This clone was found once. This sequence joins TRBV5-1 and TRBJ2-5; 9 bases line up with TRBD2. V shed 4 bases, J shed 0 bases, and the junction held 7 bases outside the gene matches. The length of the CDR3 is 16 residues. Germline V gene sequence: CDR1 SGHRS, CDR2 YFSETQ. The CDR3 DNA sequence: TGCGCCAGCAGCGACGGGACTAGCAGGTACCAAGAGACCCAGTACTTC. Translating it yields CASSDGTSRYQETQYF.